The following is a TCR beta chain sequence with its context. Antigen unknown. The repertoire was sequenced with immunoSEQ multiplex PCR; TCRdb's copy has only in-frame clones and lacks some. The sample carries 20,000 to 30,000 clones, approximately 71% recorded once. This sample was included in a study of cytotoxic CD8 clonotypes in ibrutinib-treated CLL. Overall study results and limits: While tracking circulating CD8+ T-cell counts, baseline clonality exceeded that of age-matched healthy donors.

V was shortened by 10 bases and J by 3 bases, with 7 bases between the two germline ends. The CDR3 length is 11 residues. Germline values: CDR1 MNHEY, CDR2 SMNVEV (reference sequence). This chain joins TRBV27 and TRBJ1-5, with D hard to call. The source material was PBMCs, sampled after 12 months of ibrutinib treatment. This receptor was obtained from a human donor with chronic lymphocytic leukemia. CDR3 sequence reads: CATSPNQPQHF. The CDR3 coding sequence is TGTGCCACCTCCCCCAATCAGCCCCAGCATTTT.